This section outlines one T cell receptor (beta chain) sequence together with its context. This clonotype was counted only a few times. The antigen this receptor binds is unknown. No base qualities exist here, and no much larger clone lies one base off it. The sample is drawn from a study of blood T cells in healthy people across ages (dated by TCRdb to about 2015). Background on the whole study: Template switching captured roughly one uniquely barcoded TCR beta cDNA molecule per two T cells in model experiments. Donors were grouped into four age groups: young (average 16 years), middle-aged (39), aged (roughly 67) and long-lived (approximately 82). To avoid experimental bias, donors of different ages were randomly spread across the sequencing lanes. Age-related changes in TCR beta repertoire diversity were measured in the study by deep sequencing normalized with unique cDNA molecular identifiers. Using the same blood draw, the study looked at two additional independent replicas of 1 million unique cDNA reads for two donors, one aged 18 to 30 and the other aged 80 or older. Summary of the overall study and its limitations: As age increased, observed TCR beta diversity per million T cells dropped in a roughly linear way, and a significant reduction was already evident by age 40. Compared with the aged group, more naive CD4+ T cells, fewer expanded clones and increased TCR diversity were shown by the long-lived group, suggesting age selection. The CMV infection status of donors was not known, potentially confounding age-related changes in expanded clonotypes. The percentage of naive T cells measured by flow cytometry correlated strongly with observed TCR beta diversity. Conclusive comparison of naive and antigen-experienced compartments was prevented by the profiling of bulk unsorted PBMCs. Estimates of total diversity based on one million sequenced T cells were considered lower bounds and underestimates.

Donors were about 36 systemically healthy Caucasian individuals from Russia aged roughly 6 to 90 years. Around 10 milliliters of peripheral blood were collected from each donor into EDTA-treated Vacutainer tubes. Ficoll-Paque density-gradient centrifugation was used to isolate PBMCs, with at least 7 million per sample. Trizol reagent was used to extract total RNA from the PBMCs, yielding at least 5 micrograms per sample. For every donor, an aliquot of PBMCs went through flow cytometry to measure the percentages of naive CD45RAhigh/CD27high T cells. The library relied on 5' RACE. The second PCR ran for about 7 to 11 cycles and used a J-beta primer mix along with a sample-barcoded 5' primer. Each TCR beta cDNA molecule received a unique molecular identifier from a template-switch 5' adaptor carrying 12 random nucleotides. Each sample yielded at least 2.5 million CDR3-containing paired-end reads. First-strand cDNA was synthesized from all RNA with the Mint cDNA synthesis kit, primed by a TRBC-specific oligonucleotide. After uracil-DNA glycosylase treatment, a first 18-cycle PCR used universal primers M1SS and BC2_uni_R on all cDNA. As for the authors' bioinformatics: For normalization, 1 million high-quality reads, each with a distinct molecular identifier, were randomly selected from each sample. Reads sharing molecular identifiers were discarded rather than binned into consensus sequences. MiTCR, with a Q25 quality threshold and the strictest error-elimination algorithm, was used for CDR3 identification, clonotype clustering and error correction. A nonparametric unseen species model with Euler transformation was used to estimate lower-bound total TCR beta diversity. TCRdb itself trimmed the public reads at Q25 with fastp, ran MiXCR and retained productive beta chains. Entries are consolidated by CDR3 protein sequence, retaining the most common genes and DNA. TCRdb's processing, not the authors' own work, is the source of the V and J calls. The sample table holds some 1.8 million distinct CDR3 sequences, of which about 39% were seen once. Roughly 24% of the sample is in the top ten clones.

The CDR3 holds 11 amino acids from the cysteine to the phenylalanine. The entry retains the CDR3 DNA only, 33 bases that are in frame from base 1. The germline V gene provides CDR1 MNHNS and CDR2 SASEGT. V and J lose 6 bases and 4 bases, and a span of 4 bases separates them. The chain uses TRBV6-1 and TRBJ1-5; the D gene is not confidently resolved. The clonotype originates from a human donor in good health. The material sequenced was blood. The CDR3 has the sequence CASSENQPQHF. The sequenced DNA: TGTGCCAGCAGCGAAAATCAGCCCCAGCATTTT.